Listed here is a single T cell receptor beta chain. The sample belongs to a study of T cell responses to AZD1222 COVID-19 vaccine. Profiled with immunoSEQ multiplex PCR; TCRdb holds only in-frame clones, not every one. Among 140,000 to 150,000 clones, about nine tenths were seen once, and the ten largest hold about 15%. Germline values: CDR1 SGHDT, CDR2 YYEEEE. The CDR3 extends over 12 amino acids. V lost 4 bases and J 1 base, leaving 5 bases between the germline ends. The sequence derives from an adult in good health. Specimen: peripheral blood, collected on day 0 of AZD1222 vaccination. The rearrangement uses TRBV5-6 and TRBJ1-1; D is uncertain. CDR3 bases: TGTGCCAGCAGCAGGACGAACACTGAAGCTTTCTTT. This translates into CASSRTNTEAFF.